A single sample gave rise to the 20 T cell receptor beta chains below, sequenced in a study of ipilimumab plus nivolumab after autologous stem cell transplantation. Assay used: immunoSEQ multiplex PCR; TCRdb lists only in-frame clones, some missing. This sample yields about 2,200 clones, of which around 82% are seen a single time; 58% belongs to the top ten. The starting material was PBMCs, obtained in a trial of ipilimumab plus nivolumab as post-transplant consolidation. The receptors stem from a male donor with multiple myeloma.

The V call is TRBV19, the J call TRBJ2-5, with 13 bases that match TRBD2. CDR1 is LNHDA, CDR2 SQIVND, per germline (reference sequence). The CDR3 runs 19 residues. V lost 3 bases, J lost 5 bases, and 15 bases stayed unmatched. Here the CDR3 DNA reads TGTGCCAGTAGTATCGGGGGACAGGGATCACTAGCGGGAGGGGAGACCCAGTACTTC. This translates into CASSIGGQGSLAGGETQYF.

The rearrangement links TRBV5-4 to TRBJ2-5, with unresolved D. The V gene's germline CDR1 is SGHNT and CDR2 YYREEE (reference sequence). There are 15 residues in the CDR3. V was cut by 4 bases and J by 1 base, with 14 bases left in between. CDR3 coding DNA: TGTGCCAGCAGCCGGGCTGCTACATTCCAAGAGACCCAGTACTTC. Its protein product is CASSRAATFQETQYF.

The CDR3 loop is CASIEVYEAFF. The CDR3 nucleotides are TGTGCCAGCATCGAGGTCTATGAAGCTTTCTTT. V usage is TRBV6-1 and J usage is TRBJ1-1, with D unclear. Trimming left V 7 bases short and J 7 bases short, with 10 bases between. CDR1 is MNHNS and CDR2 is SASEGT in the germline V gene. CDR3 length: 11 amino acids.

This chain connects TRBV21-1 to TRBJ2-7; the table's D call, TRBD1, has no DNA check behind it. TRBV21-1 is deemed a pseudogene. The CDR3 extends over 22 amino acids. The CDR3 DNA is TGTGCCAGCAGCTCTCCGATCAGGTTAAAGAAGGTGGTGACAGGGGGCAGTTACGAGCAGTACTTC. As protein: CASSSPIRLKKVVTGGSYEQYF.

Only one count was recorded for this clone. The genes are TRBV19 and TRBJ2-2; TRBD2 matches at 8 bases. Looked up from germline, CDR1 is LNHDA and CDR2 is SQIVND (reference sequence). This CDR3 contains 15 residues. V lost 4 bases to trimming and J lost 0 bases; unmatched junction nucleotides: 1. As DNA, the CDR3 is TGTGCCAGTAGTACACTAGCGGCGAACACCGGGGAGCTGTTTTTT. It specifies CASSTLAANTGELFF.

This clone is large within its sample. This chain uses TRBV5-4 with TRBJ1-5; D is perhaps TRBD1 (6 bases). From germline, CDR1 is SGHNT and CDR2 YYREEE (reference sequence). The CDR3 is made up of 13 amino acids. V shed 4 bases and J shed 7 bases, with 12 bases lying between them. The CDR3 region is CASSIQGRQPQHF. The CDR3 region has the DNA TGTGCCAGCAGCATACAGGGTAGGCAGCCCCAGCATTTT.

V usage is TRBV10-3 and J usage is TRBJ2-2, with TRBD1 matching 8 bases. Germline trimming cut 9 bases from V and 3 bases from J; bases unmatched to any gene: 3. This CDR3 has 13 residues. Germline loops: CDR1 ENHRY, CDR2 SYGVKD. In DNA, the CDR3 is TGTGCCATACAGGGGGAGTACACCGGGGAGCTGTTTTTT. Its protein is CAIQGEYTGELFF.

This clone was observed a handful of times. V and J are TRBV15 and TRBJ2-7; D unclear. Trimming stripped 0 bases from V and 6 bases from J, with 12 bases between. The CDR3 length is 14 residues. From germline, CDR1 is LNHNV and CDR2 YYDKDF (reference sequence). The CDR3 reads CATSRDLTSPEQYF. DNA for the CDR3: TGTGCCACCAGCAGAGATCTAACGAGTCCCGAGCAGTACTTC.

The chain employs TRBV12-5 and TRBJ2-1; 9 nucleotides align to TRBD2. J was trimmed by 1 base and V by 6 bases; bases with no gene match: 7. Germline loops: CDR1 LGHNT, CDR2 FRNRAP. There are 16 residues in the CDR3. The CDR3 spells CASGRGAGGSYNEQFF. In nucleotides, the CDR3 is TGTGCTAGTGGCAGGGGGGCGGGAGGGTCCTACAATGAGCAGTTCTTC.

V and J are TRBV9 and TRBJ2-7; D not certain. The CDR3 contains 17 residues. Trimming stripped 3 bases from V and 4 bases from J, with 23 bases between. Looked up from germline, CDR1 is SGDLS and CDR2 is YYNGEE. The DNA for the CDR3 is TGTGCCAGCAGCGCCTTGTTCCACCCACCTACTTGGTACGAGCAGTACTTC. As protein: CASSALFHPPTWYEQYF.

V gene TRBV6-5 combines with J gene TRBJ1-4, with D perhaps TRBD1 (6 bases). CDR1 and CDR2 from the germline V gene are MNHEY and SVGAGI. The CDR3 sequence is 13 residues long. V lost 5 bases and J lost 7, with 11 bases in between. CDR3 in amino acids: CASSGGLGEKLFF. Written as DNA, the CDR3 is TGTGCCAGCAGTGGGGGCCTTGGTGAAAAACTGTTTTTT.

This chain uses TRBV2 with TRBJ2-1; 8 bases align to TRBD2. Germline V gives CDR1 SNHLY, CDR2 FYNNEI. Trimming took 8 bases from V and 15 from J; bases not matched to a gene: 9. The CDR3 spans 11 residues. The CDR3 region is CASLSGSPPFF. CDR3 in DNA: TGTGCCAGCTTAAGCGGGAGTCCCCCGTTCTTC.

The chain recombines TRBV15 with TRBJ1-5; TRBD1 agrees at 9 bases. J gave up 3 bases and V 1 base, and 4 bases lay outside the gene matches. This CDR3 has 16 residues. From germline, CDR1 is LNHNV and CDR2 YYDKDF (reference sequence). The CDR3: CATSRAGTGNNQPQHF. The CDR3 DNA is TGTGCCACCAGCAGAGCCGGGACAGGGAACAATCAGCCCCAGCATTTT.

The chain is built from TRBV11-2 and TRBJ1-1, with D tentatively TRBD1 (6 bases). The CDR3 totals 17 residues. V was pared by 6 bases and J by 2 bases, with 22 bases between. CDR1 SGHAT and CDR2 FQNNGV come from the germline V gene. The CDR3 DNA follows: TGTGCCAGCAGATTTAAATCATACGGGACATCTAACACTGAAGCTTTCTTT. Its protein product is CASRFKSYGTSNTEAFF.

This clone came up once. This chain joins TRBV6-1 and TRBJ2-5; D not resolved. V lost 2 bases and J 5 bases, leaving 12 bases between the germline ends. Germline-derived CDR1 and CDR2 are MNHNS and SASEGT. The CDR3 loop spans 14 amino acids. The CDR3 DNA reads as TGTGCCAGCAGTGAACCCCCCTCACGCGAGACCCAGTACTTC. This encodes CASSEPPSRETQYF.

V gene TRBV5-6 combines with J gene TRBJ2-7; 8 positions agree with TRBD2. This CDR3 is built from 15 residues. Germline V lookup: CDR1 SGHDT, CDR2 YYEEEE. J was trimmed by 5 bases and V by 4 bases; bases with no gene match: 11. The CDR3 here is CASSPLGTRSNEQYF. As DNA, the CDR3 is TGTGCCAGCAGCCCTCTTGGGACTAGGAGCAACGAGCAGTACTTC.

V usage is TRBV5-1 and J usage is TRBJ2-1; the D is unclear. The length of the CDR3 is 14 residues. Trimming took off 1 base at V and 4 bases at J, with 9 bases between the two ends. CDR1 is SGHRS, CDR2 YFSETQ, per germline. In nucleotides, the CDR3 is TGCGCCAGCAGCTTGTATCGGAGATACAATGAGCAGTTCTTC. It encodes CASSLYRRYNEQFF.

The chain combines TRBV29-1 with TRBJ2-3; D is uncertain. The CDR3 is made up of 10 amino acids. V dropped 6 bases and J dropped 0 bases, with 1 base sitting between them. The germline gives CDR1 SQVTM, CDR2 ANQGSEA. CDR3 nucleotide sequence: TGCAGCGTAAGCACAGATACGCAGTATTTT. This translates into CSVSTDTQYF.

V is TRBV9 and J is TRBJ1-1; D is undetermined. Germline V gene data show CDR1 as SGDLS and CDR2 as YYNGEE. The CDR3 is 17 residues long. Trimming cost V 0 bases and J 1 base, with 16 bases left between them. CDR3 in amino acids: CASSVAPTGSPNTEAFF. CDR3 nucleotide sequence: TGTGCCAGCAGCGTAGCTCCCACGGGCAGCCCGAACACTGAAGCTTTCTTT.

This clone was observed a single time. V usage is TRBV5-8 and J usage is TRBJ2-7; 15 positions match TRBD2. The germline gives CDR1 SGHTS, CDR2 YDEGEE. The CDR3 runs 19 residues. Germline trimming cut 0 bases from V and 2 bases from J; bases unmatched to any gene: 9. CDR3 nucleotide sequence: TGTGCCAGCAGCTTGGGTCTCCGACGGACTAGCGGGAGGGCCTACGAGCAGTACTTC. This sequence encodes CASSLGLRRTSGRAYEQYF.